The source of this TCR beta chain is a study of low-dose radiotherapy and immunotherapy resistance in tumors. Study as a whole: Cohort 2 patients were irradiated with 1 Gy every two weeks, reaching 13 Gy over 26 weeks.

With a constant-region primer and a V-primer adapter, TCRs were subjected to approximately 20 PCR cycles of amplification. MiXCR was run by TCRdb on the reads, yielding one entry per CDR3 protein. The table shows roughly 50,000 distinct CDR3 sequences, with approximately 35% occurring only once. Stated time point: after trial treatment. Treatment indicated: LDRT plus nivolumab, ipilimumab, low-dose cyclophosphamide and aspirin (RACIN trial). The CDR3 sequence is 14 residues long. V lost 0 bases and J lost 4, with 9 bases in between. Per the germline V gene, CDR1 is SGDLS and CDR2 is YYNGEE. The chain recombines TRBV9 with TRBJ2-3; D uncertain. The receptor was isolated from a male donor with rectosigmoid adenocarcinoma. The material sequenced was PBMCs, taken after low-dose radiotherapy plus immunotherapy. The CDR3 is CASSVGSWPDTQYF. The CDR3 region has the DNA TGTGCCAGCAGCGTAGGGAGCTGGCCAGATACGCAGTATTTT.